This TCR beta chain is from a study of identical twins. Whole-study results and caveats: Compared with models, monozygotic twins showed more out-of-frame TCR alpha sharing.

Template switching supplied a universal primer site; unique molecular identifiers were carried on the cDNA. TCRdb called the 5' RACE reads again in MiXCR, with one record for every CDR3 protein. In the table there are under 1 million distinct CDR3 sequences, about 12% of which are singletons. There are a few counts of this clonotype. Its antigen is not identified. This CDR3 comprises 12 residues. CDR1 is SGHRS and CDR2 is YFSETQ in the germline V gene. V gave up 1 base and J gave up 6 bases, with 7 bases separating them. The data also belong to a second study, concerning yellow fever vaccine responses in identical twins.

The clonotype originates from a woman younger than 35 in good health. The gene calls are TRBV5-1 and TRBJ1-1; D perhaps matches TRBD1 (5 bases). Specimen: PBMCs. In DNA, the CDR3 is TGCGCCAGCAGCTTGAAAGGGGCTGAAGCTTTCTTT. Protein sequence: CASSLKGAEAFF.